This entry describes one T cell receptor beta chain. These data come from a study of blood T cell repertoires in COVID-19. Study-wide background: Samples taken during acute and convalescent COVID-19 were collected in the United States, Italy and Spain. In each case, the material was cDNA or gDNA derived from T cells, B-cell-depleted T cells, or PBMCs.

Deletions cut 6 bases from V and 4 bases from J, with 9 bases between. The CDR3 extends over 12 amino acids. Germline assignment: CDR1 MDHEN and CDR2 SYDVKM. In the original workflow: Using reference gene primer amplification, nucleated cell counts were estimated. Profiled with immunoSEQ multiplex PCR; TCRdb holds only in-frame clones, not every one. Clonal size and the V and J genes are those of that table, whereas D and trimming came from the DNA. The sample holds approximately 100,000 clones, 87% seen once. J is TRBJ1-1 and V is TRBV28; possible D gene TRBD1, 6 bases. Sequenced input: peripheral blood. The sequence was collected from a man aged 50-59 years in a cohort sampled during active COVID-19. CDR3 loop: CASRTGSTEAFF. DNA of the CDR3: TGTGCCAGCAGAACAGGGAGCACTGAAGCTTTCTTT.